These 32 T cell receptor beta chains share one sample of origin, sequenced in a study of blood T cell repertoires in COVID-19. Produced via immunoSEQ multiplex PCR; TCRdb's table is partial and in-frame only. The sample contains 85,000 to 100,000 clones, just over 90% of which appear only once. Source material: peripheral blood. The receptors come from a man aged 55 to 70 with acute or convalescent COVID-19.

This chain connects TRBV5-1 to TRBJ1-1; maybe TRBD1 (6 bases). Germline V gene lookup returns CDR1 SGHRS and CDR2 YFSETQ. This CDR3 has 14 residues. Between the trimmed V and J ends, which lost 0 bases and 6 bases, there was a span of 12 bases. The CDR3 DNA reads as TGCGCCAGCAGCTTGGAGGGGGTCGGCGCTGAAGCTTTCTTT. Amino acids: CASSLEGVGAEAFF.

The chain combines TRBV18 with TRBJ1-4, with D unclear. Germline V CDR1 and CDR2: KGHSH, LQKENI. CDR3 size: 15 residues. V dropped 2 bases and J dropped 6 bases, with 13 bases sitting between them. The CDR3 nucleotides read TGTGCCAGCTCACCAACGACCGGGGTGGATGAAAAACTGTTTTTT. The encoded protein is CASSPTTGVDEKLFF.

V and J are TRBV6-5 and TRBJ1-1; D might be TRBD1 (5 bases). The CDR3 is 14 amino acids. Trimming removed 6 bases at V and 0 bases at J, with 11 bases between. In germline, CDR1 is MNHEY, CDR2 SVGAGI. The CDR3 nucleotides read TGTGCCAGCAGCCTGGGGCCTTTGAACACTGAAGCTTTCTTT. Its translation is CASSLGPLNTEAFF.

This chain joins TRBV6-1 and TRBJ1-5; D possibly corresponds to TRBD1 (5 bases). Germline V gives CDR1 MNHNS, CDR2 SASEGT. The CDR3 is 15 amino acids. The V and J ends lost 1 base and 6 bases respectively, with 13 bases between them. The CDR3 DNA is TGTGCCAGCAGTGAAGTTCCCAGGGAGGCTCAGCCCCAGCATTTT. Its translation is CASSEVPREAQPQHF.

This sequence joins TRBV7-6 and TRBJ2-2; the D gene is possibly TRBD1 (6 bases). With 3 bases removed from V and 3 bases from J, the gap between germline ends came to 11 bases. The germline gives CDR1 SGHVS, CDR2 FNYEAQ. The CDR3 covers 15 residues. DNA of the CDR3: TGTGCCAGCAGCTTCCTTCACAGGGACACCGGGGAGCTGTTTTTT. Translated, it gives CASSFLHRDTGELFF.

The chain recombines TRBV5-1 with TRBJ2-3; TRBD2 is a possible D gene (6 bases). This CDR3 has 14 residues. Germline assignment: CDR1 SGHRS and CDR2 YFSETQ. Trimming stripped 4 bases from V and 3 bases from J, with 12 bases between. The CDR3 here is CASSPGTRTDTQYF. The CDR3 DNA sequence: TGCGCCAGCAGCCCGGGGACTCGAACAGATACGCAGTATTTT.

The chain has TRBV5-1 and TRBJ2-2, with no clear D. Germline CDR1 is SGHRS and CDR2 is YFSETQ. There are 14 residues in the CDR3. V lost 5 bases, J lost 1 base, and 9 bases lay in between. Here the CDR3 reads CASRSAGNTGELFF. In DNA, the CDR3 is TGCGCCAGCAGATCTGCCGGGAACACCGGGGAGCTGTTTTTT.

This clone has only one observation. The V gene is TRBV5-1, the J gene TRBJ2-7, with TRBD1 matching 7 bases. The CDR3 totals 13 residues. Germline assignment: CDR1 SGHRS and CDR2 YFSETQ. J gave up 1 base and V 5 bases, and 3 bases lay outside the gene matches. The CDR3 here is CASRPTGSYEQYF. CDR3 in DNA: TGCGCCAGCAGGCCGACAGGGTCCTACGAGCAGTACTTC.

The rearrangement uses TRBV4-1 and TRBJ1-1, with 8 nucleotides matching TRBD1. CDR1 MGHRA and CDR2 YSYEKL come from the germline V gene. This CDR3 contains 14 residues. With V trimmed by 0 bases and J by 9 bases, 6 bases remained unmatched. CDR3 coding DNA: TGCGCCAGCAGCCAAGAGCCAGGGGGCAGTAAAGCTTTCTTT. Amino acids: CASSQEPGGSKAFF.

The chain couples TRBV27 to TRBJ2-2, with D tentatively TRBD2 (6 bases). The CDR3 loop spans 13 amino acids. Germline CDR1 and CDR2: MNHEY and SMNVEV (reference sequence). V shed 6 bases and J shed 5 bases, with 10 bases lying between them. The CDR3 region is CASRGGGTGELFF. The CDR3 DNA follows: TGTGCCAGCAGGGGGGGTGGAACCGGGGAGCTGTTTTTT.

This clone was observed once. This chain links TRBV7-9 with TRBJ2-6; 7 bases are shared with TRBD1. Losses at the gene ends were 5 bases for V and 2 bases for J; bases not matched to a gene: 9. The CDR3 consists of 17 residues. CDR1 is SEHNR and CDR2 is FQNEAQ in the germline V gene (reference sequence). The CDR3 reads CASSLSQGKTGANVLTF. CDR3 nucleotides: TGTGCCAGCAGCCTGTCACAGGGGAAGACTGGGGCCAACGTCCTGACTTTC. The complete variable domain, with remaining parts taken from reference TRBV7-9 and TRBJ2-6, reads DTGVSQNPRHKITKRGQNVTFRCDPISEHNRLYWYRQTLGQGPEFLTYFQNEAQLEKSRLLSDRFSAERPKGSFSTLEIQRTEQGDSAMYLCASSLSQGKTGANVLTFGAGSRLTVL.

The chain joins TRBV18 to TRBJ1-1; D may be TRBD1 (6 bases). V lost 3 bases to trimming and J lost 4 bases, with 24 bases between them. The CDR3 totals 18 residues. Looked up from germline, CDR1 is KGHSH and CDR2 is LQKENI. The CDR3 region has the DNA TGTGCCAGCTCACCCTTGGCCGCACAGGGACACTCGGGCACTGAAGCTTTCTTT. Protein sequence: CASSPLAAQGHSGTEAFF.

This chain joins TRBV28 and TRBJ1-2, with 8 bases that match TRBD1. This CDR3 is built from 16 residues. From germline, CDR1 is MDHEN and CDR2 SYDVKM. Trimming cost V 6 bases and J 4 bases; bases outside gene matches: 13. The CDR3 bases are TGTGCCAGCAGGGAACAGGGGGGCGGTATACTCTATGGCTACACCTTC. It translates to CASREQGGGILYGYTF.

The sample holds one count of this clone. The V gene is TRBV30, the J gene TRBJ1-2; 7 bases are shared with TRBD1. The CDR3 is made up of 14 amino acids. V gave up 5 bases and J gave up 8 bases; unmatched junction bases: 14. CDR1 is GTSNPN and CDR2 is SVGIG in the germline V gene (reference sequence). The DNA of the CDR3 is TGTGCCTGGGCCTCAAGGGGAACAGGGGAAGGCTACACCTTC. Its translation is CAWASRGTGEGYTF. Full variable domain (missing parts from reference TRBV30 and TRBJ1-2): SQTIHQWPATLVQPVGSPLSLECTVEGTSNPNLYWYRQAAGRGLQLLFYSVGIGQISSEVPQNLSASRPQDRQFILSSKKLLLSDSGFYLCAWASRGTGEGYTFGSGTRLTVV.

The V call is TRBV3-1 (or the pseudogene TRBV3-2), the J call TRBJ2-7; TRBD1 aligns across 10 bases. The CDR3 extends over 15 amino acids. Germline-derived CDR1 and CDR2 are LGHDT and YNNKEL (reference sequence). The J segment lost 5 bases and the V segment lost 5 bases, leaving 9 bases of the junction unmatched. In DNA form, the CDR3 reads TGTGCCAGCAGCTATCGGACAGGGGGTTTCGACGAGCAGTACTTC. This codes for CASSYRTGGFDEQYF.

The V call is TRBV10-3, the J call TRBJ2-5; 9 nucleotides line up with TRBD1. J was trimmed by 5 bases and V by 2 bases; bases with no gene match: 3. The CDR3 covers 14 residues. Germline loops: CDR1 ENHRY, CDR2 SYGVKD. The CDR3: CAISEPGQGETQYF. Written as DNA, the CDR3 is TGTGCCATCAGTGAGCCTGGACAGGGGGAGACCCAGTACTTC.

This chain connects TRBV12-5 to TRBJ1-6, with D possibly TRBD1 on 5 matching bases. The germline V and J ends were trimmed by 2 bases and 9 bases, with 8 bases remaining between them. In germline, CDR1 is LGHNT, CDR2 FRNRAP. The CDR3 consists of 13 residues. The DNA of the CDR3 is TGTGCTAGTGGTTTGCAGGGAGGTTCACCCCTCCACTTT. Its translation is CASGLQGGSPLHF.

The genes are TRBV9 and TRBJ2-2; TRBD1 might be the D (5 bases). Trimming cost V 4 bases and J 5 bases, with 12 bases left between them. The CDR3 is 14 residues long. Germline-derived CDR1 and CDR2 are SGDLS and YYNGEE. The CDR3 protein is CASSPRTQTGELFF. The CDR3 DNA is TGTGCCAGCAGCCCCCGGACACAAACCGGGGAGCTGTTTTTT.

The rearrangement uses TRBV30 and TRBJ2-2; possible D gene TRBD1, 5 bases. This CDR3 has 14 residues. CDR1 and CDR2 from the germline V gene are GTSNPN and SVGIG (reference sequence). V shed 3 bases and J shed 5 bases, with 13 bases lying between them. For the CDR3, the DNA is TGTGCCTGGAGAGCAGCAGGGCGGACCGGGGAGCTGTTTTTT. This codes for CAWRAAGRTGELFF.

Points on this clone: A read error is likely, as this CDR3 ends without the conserved phenylalanine or tryptophan. The DNA is left out, because the CDR3 cannot be placed on it with certainty; the CDR3 is given as TCRdb lists it. The genes are TRBV29-1 and TRBJ1-6. Germline CDR1 and CDR2: SQVTM and ANQGSEA. The CDR3 region is 12 residues in length, termini included. The CDR3 sequence: CSVDTPRQWGVA.

The genes are TRBV20-1 and TRBJ2-2; TRBD1 might be the D (6 bases). The CDR3 has 14 amino acids. The V and J ends lost 3 bases and 2 bases respectively, with 10 bases between them. Germline V gives CDR1 DFQATT, CDR2 SNEGSKA (reference sequence). Written as DNA, the CDR3 is TGCAGTGCTAGTCCCAGGGGTAACACCGGGGAGCTGTTTTTT. Its protein is CSASPRGNTGELFF.

The chain combines TRBV11-2 with TRBJ1-1; D gene ambiguous. The CDR3 totals 13 residues. Germline CDR1 is SGHAT and CDR2 is FQNNGV. V lost 1 base and J lost 6, with 9 bases in between. CDR3 sequence: CASSLGIRAEAFF. CDR3 coding DNA: TGTGCCAGCAGCTTAGGAATTCGGGCTGAAGCTTTCTTT.

The gene calls are TRBV7-6 and TRBJ2-5; D gene uncertain. The CDR3 length is 12 residues. The ends were cut back, 4 bases at V and 2 bases at J, with 5 bases in the middle. The germline V gene encodes CDR1 SGHVS and CDR2 FNYEAQ. In DNA form, the CDR3 reads TGTGCCAGCAGCTCCCAACAAGAGACCCAGTACTTC. Translation: CASSSQQETQYF. Full variable domain (remainder filled in from reference TRBV7-6 and TRBJ2-5): GAGVSQSPRYKVTKRGQDVALRCDPISGHVSLYWYRQALGQGPEFLTYFNYEAQQDKSGLPNDRFSAERPEGSISTLTIQRTEQRDSAMYRCASSSQQETQYFGPGTRLLVL.

This rearrangement joins TRBV2 to TRBJ2-2; 9 bases match TRBD1. Germline V gene data show CDR1 as SNHLY and CDR2 as FYNNEI. This CDR3 comprises 16 residues. Trimming cost V 1 base and J 9 bases; bases outside gene matches: 9. The chain's CDR3 is CASSEGNRGRLRELFF. CDR3 DNA: TGTGCCAGCAGTGAAGGGAACAGGGGGCGTTTAAGGGAGCTGTTTTTT.

This chain joins TRBV27 and TRBJ2-3; D is unresolved. The CDR3 covers 19 residues. V dropped 1 base and J dropped 4 bases, with 24 bases sitting between them. CDR1 and CDR2 from the germline V gene are MNHEY and SMNVEV (reference sequence). The CDR3 reads CASSLYPATGSYRADTQYF. As DNA, the CDR3 is TGTGCCAGCAGTTTATACCCAGCGACTGGGTCTTATCGAGCAGATACGCAGTATTTT.

V is TRBV2 and J is TRBJ2-7; weak D call: TRBD1 (5 bases). Germline V gives CDR1 SNHLY, CDR2 FYNNEI. The CDR3 loop spans 12 amino acids. Trimming shortened V by 3 bases and J by 5 bases, and 8 bases separated the two germline ends. The CDR3 nucleotides read TGTGCCAGCAGTGAGGTAGGGGACGAGCAGTACTTC. This encodes CASSEVGDEQYF.

This chain uses TRBV10-3 with TRBJ1-2; 8 bases map to TRBD1. The CDR3 covers 13 residues. The junction had 4 bases not matched to a gene; V was cut back by 2 bases and J by 8 bases. Germline CDR1 ENHRY, CDR2 SYGVKD. Written as DNA, the CDR3 is TGTGCCATCAGTGAGCCCGGACAGGGAGGCTACACCTTC. It translates to CAISEPGQGGYTF.

The chain carries TRBV29-1 and TRBJ1-3; D is unclear. The V gene lost 4 bases and the J gene lost 0 bases, with 10 bases spanning the gap. CDR1 and CDR2 (germline): SQVTM, ANQGSEA. CDR3 length equals 14 residues. CDR3 region: CSVVVRSSGNTIYF. In DNA, the CDR3 is TGCAGCGTTGTAGTCCGCTCCTCTGGAAACACCATATATTTT.

The genes are TRBV5-1 and TRBJ2-3; 7 nucleotides match TRBD2. Germline V gene data show CDR1 as SGHRS and CDR2 as YFSETQ. V was pared by 0 bases and J by 0 bases, with 1 base of the junction left unmatched. The CDR3 runs 15 residues. The CDR3 spells CASSLATSSTDTQYF. The CDR3, as DNA: TGCGCCAGCAGCTTGGCGACTAGCAGCACAGATACGCAGTATTTT.

The chain has TRBV3-1 (or the pseudogene TRBV3-2) and TRBJ2-7; TRBD2 is a possible D gene (6 bases). CDR3 size: 12 residues. V was trimmed by 4 bases and J by 3 bases, leaving 7 bases between them. Germline values: CDR1 LGHDT, CDR2 YNNKEL (reference sequence). The CDR3 sequence is CASSRGVYEQYV. DNA for the CDR3: TGTGCCAGCAGCCGGGGGGTCTACGAGCAGTACGTC.

The rearrangement joins TRBV7-9 to TRBJ1-1; D uncertain. The CDR3 totals 14 residues. Germline-derived CDR1 and CDR2 are SEHNR and FQNEAQ (reference sequence). Trimming took 1 base from V and 1 from J, leaving 7 bases between them. CDR3 sequence (DNA): TGTGCCAGCAGCTTAGGACATCGGAACACTGAAGCTTTCTTT. It is translated as CASSLGHRNTEAFF.

CDR3 DNA: TGTGCCAGCAGTTCCACAGGGGCCGGCTACGAGCAGTACGTC. Its protein product is CASSSTGAGYEQYV. The J gene is TRBJ2-7, the V gene TRBV28, with 7 bases aligning to TRBD1. Unmatched junction bases numbered 6, after V lost 4 bases and J lost 3 bases. The CDR3 totals 14 residues. Germline CDR1 MDHEN, CDR2 SYDVKM.